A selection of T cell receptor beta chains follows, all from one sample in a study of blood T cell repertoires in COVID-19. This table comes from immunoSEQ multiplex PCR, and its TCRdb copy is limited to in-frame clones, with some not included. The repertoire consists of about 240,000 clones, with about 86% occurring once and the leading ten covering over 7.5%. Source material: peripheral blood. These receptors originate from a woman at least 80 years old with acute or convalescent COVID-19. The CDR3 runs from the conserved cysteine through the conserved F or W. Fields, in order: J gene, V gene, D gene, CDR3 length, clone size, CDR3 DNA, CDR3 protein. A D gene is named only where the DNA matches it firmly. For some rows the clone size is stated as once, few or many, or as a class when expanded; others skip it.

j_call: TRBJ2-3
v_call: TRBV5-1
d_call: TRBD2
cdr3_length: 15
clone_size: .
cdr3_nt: TGCGCCAGCACCATTAGCGGGGGAGCCACAGATACGCAGTATTTT
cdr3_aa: CASTISGGATDTQYF

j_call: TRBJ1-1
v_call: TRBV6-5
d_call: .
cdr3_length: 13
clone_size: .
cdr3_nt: TGTGCCAGCAGTAGGAGGTGGAGTACTGAAGCTTTCTTT
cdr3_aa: CASSRRWSTEAFF

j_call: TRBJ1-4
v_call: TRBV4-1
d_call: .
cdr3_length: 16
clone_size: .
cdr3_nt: TGCGCCAGCAGCCGGACCCCGGGACAAGTCAATGAAAAACTGTTTTTT
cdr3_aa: CASSRTPGQVNEKLFF

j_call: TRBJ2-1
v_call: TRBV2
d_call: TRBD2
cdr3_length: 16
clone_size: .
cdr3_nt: TGTGCCAGCAGCGCCGGACTAGCGGGGGGGAGAAATGAGCAGTTCTTC
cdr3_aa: CASSAGLAGGRNEQFF

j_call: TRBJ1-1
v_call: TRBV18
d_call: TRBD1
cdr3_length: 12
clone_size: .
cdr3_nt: TGTGCCAGCTCAGTCGGGGACAGGGCGGCTTTCTTT
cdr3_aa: CASSVGDRAAFF

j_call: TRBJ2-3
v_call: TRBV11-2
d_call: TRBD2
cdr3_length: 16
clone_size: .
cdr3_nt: TGTGCCAGCAGCCGCGGGGGGAAGGTGCGGGCAGATACGCAGTATTTT
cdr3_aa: CASSRGGKVRADTQYF

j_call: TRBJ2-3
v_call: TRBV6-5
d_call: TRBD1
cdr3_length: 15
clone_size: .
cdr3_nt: TGTGCCAGCAGCAAACAGGGGGCGGGAGCAGATACGCAGTATTTT
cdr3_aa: CASSKQGAGADTQYF

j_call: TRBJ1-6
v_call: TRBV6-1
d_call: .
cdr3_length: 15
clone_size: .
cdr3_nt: TGTGCCAGCAGTGAACCCCAGGGCAGGAATTCACCCCTCCACTTT
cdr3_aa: CASSEPQGRNSPLHF

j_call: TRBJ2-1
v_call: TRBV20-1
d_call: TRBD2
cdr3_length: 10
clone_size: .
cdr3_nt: TGCAGTGCGGGAGGGCTACCCCAGTTCTTC
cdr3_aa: CSAGGLPQFF

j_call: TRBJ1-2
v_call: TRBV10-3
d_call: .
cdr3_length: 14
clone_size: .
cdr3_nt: TGTGCCATCAGTGACTACGGGGAGGACTATGGCTACACCTTC
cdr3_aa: CAISDYGEDYGYTF

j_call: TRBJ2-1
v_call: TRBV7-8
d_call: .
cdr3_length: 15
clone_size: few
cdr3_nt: TGTGCCAGCAGCCCAAGGCAGGGGGGAGGAAATGAGCAGTTCTTC
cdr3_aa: CASSPRQGGGNEQFF

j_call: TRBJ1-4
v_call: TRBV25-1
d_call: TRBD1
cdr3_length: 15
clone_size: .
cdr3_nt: TGTGCCAGCAGCAGGATGAAGGGGGCTGGCGAAAAACTGTTTTTT
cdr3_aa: CASSRMKGAGEKLFF

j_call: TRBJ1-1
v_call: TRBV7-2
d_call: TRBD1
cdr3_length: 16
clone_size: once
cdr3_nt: TGTGCCAGCAGACTCCGGGGTGGACAGGCGAACACTGAAGCTTTCTTT
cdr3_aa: CASRLRGGQANTEAFF

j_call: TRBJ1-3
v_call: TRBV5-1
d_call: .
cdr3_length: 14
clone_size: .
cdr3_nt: TGCGCCAGCAGCTTGCCAGGGTCCGGAAACACCATATATTTT
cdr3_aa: CASSLPGSGNTIYF

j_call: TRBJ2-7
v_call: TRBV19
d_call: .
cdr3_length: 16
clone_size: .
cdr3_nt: TGTGCCAGTAGCACCCCAGGGCCAGCCGCCGTCTACGAGCAGTACTTC
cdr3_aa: CASSTPGPAAVYEQYF

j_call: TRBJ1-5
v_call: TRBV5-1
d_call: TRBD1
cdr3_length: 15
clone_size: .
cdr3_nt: TGCGCCAGCAGCTTGGAGACAGGGGGCAATCAGCCCCAGCATTTT
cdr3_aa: CASSLETGGNQPQHF

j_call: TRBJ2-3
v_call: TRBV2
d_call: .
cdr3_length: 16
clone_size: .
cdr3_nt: TGTGCCAGCAGTCCACGACAGGGCGGAGGGACAGATACGCAGTATTTT
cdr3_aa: CASSPRQGGGTDTQYF

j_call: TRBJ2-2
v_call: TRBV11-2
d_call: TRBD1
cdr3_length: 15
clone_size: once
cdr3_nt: TGTGCCAGCAGCCTTACAGGGGGCTTCACCGGGGAGCTGTTTTTT
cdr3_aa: CASSLTGGFTGELFF

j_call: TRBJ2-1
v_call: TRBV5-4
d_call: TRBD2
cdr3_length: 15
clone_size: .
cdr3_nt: TGTGCCAGCAGCTTGGAGACGGGGGGGCCTAATGAGCAGTTCTTC
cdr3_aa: CASSLETGGPNEQFF

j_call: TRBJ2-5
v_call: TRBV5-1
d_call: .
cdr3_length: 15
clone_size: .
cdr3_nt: TGCGCCAGCAGCCCTGGGGGACACCCGTGGGAGACCCAGTACTTC
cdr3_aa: CASSPGGHPWETQYF

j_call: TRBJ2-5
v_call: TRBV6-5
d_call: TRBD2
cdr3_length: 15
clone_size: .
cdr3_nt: TGTGCCAGCAGAATTAGCGGGGGACCACAAGAGACCCAGTACTTC
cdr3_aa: CASRISGGPQETQYF

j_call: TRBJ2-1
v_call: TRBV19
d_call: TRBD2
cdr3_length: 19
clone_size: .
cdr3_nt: TGTGCCAGTAGTGCCGTAGGGGCCGGGCGAGCGGGGGCTTATAATGAGCAGTTCTTC
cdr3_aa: CASSAVGAGRAGAYNEQFF

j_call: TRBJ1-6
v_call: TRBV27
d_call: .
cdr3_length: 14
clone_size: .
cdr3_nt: TGTGCCAGCAGTTTAGGGAGGGAGAATTCACCCCTCCACTTT
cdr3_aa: CASSLGRENSPLHF

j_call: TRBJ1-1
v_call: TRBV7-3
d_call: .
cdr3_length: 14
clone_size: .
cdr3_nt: TGTGCCAGCAGCTCCGCGGGGGCGAACACTGAAGCTTTCTTT
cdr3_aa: CASSSAGANTEAFF

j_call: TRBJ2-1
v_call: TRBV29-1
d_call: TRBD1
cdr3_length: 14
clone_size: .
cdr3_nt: TGCAGCGTTGATCGCGGGACAGGGTACGCTGAGCAGTTCTTC
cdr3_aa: CSVDRGTGYAEQFF

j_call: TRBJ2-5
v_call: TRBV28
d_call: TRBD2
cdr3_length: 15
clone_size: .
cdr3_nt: TGTGCCAGCAGTTTAGCGGGGGGGCCCCAAGAGACCCAGTACTTC
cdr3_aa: CASSLAGGPQETQYF

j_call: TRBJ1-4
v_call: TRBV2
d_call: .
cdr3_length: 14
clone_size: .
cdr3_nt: TGTGCCAACTCCCCAGTTTTACGGGATGAAAAACTGTTTTTT
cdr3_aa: CANSPVLRDEKLFF

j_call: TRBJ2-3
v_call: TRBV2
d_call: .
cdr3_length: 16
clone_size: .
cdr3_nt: TGTGCCAGCAGCGAGAGCTATTACCCCGGCACAGATACGCAGTATTTT
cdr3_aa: CASSESYYPGTDTQYF

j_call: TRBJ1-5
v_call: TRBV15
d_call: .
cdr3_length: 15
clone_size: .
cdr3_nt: TGTGCCACCAGCAGGGGGGGTGTGGGCAATCAGCCCCAGCATTTT
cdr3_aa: CATSRGGVGNQPQHF

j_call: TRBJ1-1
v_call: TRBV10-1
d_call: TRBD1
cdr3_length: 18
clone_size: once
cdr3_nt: TGCGCCAGCAGTACCTGGGACAGATTACTTCACATGAACACTGAAGCTTTCTTT
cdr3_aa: CASSTWDRLLHMNTEAFF

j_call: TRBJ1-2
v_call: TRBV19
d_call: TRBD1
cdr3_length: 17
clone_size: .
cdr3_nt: TGTGCCAGTAGCCCTTTTGGACAGGGGGATCAGGACTATGGCTACACCTTC
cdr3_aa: CASSPFGQGDQDYGYTF

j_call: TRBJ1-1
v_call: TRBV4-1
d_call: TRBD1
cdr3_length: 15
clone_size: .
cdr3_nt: TGCGCCAGCAGCCAACAGGGGGAGTGGAACACTGAAGCTTTCTTT
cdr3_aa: CASSQQGEWNTEAFF

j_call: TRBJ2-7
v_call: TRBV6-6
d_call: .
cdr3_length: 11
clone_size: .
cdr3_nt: TGTGCCAGCAGCCAGGACTACGAGCAGTACTTC
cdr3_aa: CASSQDYEQYF

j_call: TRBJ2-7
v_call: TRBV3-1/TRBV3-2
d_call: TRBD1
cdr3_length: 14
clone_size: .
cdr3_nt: TGTGCCAGCAGCCAAGGACAGGGGGCGAGGGAGCAGTACTTC
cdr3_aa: CASSQGQGAREQYF

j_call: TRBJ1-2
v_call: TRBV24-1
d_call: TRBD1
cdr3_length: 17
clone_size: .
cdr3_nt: TGTGCCACCAGTGATCCACCGAGGACAGGGGGCGCTTATGGCTACACCTTC
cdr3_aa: CATSDPPRTGGAYGYTF

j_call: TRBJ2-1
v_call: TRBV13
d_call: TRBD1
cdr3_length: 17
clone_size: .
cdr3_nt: TGTGCCAGCAGCTTAGGCAGGACAGGGGGGATTTGGAATGAGCAGTTCTTC
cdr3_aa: CASSLGRTGGIWNEQFF

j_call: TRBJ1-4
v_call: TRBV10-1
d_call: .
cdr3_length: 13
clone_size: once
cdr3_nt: TGCGCCCCCGGGAGAGGAGCTAATGAAAAACTGTTTTTT
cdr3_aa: CAPGRGANEKLFF

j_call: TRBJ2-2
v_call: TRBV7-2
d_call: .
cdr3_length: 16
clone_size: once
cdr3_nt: TGTGCCAGCAGCTTAAAGGAGGGCTTGAGCACCGGGGAGCTGTTTTTT
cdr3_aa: CASSLKEGLSTGELFF

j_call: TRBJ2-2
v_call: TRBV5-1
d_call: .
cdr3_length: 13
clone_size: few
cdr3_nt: TGCGCCAGCAGCTCAGGGGTCACCGGGGAGCTGTTTTTT
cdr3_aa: CASSSGVTGELFF

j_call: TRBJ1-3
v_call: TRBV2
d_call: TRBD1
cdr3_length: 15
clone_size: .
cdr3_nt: TGTGCCAGCAGTGAACGGACAGGGTTACGAAACACCATATATTTT
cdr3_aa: CASSERTGLRNTIYF

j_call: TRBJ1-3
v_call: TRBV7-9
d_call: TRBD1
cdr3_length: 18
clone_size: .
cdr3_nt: TGTGCCAGCAGCCCGAGGACAGGGGGACTGACCTCTGGAAACACCATATATTTT
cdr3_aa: CASSPRTGGLTSGNTIYF

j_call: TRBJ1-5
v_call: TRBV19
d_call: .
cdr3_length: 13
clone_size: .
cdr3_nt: TGTGCCAGTAGTACGTCAGAGGGTCAGCCCCAGCATTTT
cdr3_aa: CASSTSEGQPQHF

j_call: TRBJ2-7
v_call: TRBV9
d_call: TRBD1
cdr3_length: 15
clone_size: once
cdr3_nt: TGTGCCGGTGACAGGGGGCCCAAAACTATCTACGAGCAGTACTTC
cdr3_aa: CAGDRGPKTIYEQYF

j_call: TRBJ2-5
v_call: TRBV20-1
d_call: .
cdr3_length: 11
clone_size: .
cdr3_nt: TGCAGTGCCACAGCGGGTGAGACCCAGTACTTC
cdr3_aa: CSATAGETQYF

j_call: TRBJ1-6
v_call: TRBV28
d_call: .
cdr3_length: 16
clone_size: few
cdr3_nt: TGTGCCAGCACCAGGGTCAGTCTCTCCTATAATTCACCCCTCCACTTT
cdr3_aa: CASTRVSLSYNSPLHF

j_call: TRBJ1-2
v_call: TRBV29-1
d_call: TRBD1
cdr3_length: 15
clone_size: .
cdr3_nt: TGCAGCGTCGGTGACAGGGATATCGGCCTCTATGGCTACACCTTC
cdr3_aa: CSVGDRDIGLYGYTF

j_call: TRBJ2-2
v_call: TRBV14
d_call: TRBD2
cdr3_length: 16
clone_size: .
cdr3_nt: TGTGCCAGCAGCCAAGATTTGGGGGGGAGCACCGGGGAGCTGTTTTTT
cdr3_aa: CASSQDLGGSTGELFF

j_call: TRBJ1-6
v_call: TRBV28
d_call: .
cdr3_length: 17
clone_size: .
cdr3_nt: TGTGCCAGCAGTTCCCCCCGGGGGAGGGGGAGTAATTCACCCCTCCACTTT
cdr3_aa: CASSSPRGRGSNSPLHF

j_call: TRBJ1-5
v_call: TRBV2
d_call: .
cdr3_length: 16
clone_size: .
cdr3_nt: TGTGCCAGCAGTGACCCCATTGCGGTTGGCAATCAGCCCCAGCATTTT
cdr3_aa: CASSDPIAVGNQPQHF

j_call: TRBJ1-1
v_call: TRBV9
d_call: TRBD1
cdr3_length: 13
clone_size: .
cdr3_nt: TGTGCCAGCAGCGTCTCAGGGGGACGTGAAGCTTTCTTT
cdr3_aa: CASSVSGGREAFF

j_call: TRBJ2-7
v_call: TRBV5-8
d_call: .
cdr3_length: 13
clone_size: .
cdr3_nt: TGTGCCAGCAGCACCAACAGGGTATACGAGCAGTACTTC
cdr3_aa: CASSTNRVYEQYF

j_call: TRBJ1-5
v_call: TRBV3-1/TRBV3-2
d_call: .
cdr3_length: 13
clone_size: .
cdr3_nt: TGTGCCAGCAGCCCGCTAACAGGGACGCCCCAGCATTTT
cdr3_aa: CASSPLTGTPQHF

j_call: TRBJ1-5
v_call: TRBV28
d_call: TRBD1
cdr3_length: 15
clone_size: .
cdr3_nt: TGTGCCAGCAGGAAAACAGGGGGCCACAATCAGCCCCAGCATTTT
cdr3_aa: CASRKTGGHNQPQHF

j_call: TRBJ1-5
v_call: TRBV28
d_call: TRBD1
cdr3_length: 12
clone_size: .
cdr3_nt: TGTGCCAGCAGCGACAGGGTCCAGCCCCAGCATTTT
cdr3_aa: CASSDRVQPQHF

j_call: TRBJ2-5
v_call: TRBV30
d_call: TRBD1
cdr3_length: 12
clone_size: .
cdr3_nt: TGTGCCCACGGGACAGCAAAAGAGACCCAGTACTTC
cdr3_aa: CAHGTAKETQYF

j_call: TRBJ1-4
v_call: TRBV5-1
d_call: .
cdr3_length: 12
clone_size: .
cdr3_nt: TGCGCCAGCAGCCCGAACAGGGAAAAACTGTTTTTT
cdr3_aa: CASSPNREKLFF

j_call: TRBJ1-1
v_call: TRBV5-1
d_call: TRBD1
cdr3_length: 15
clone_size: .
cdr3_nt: TGCGCCAGCAGCTCGCGACAGGGTATCAACACTGAAGCTTTCTTT
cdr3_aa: CASSSRQGINTEAFF

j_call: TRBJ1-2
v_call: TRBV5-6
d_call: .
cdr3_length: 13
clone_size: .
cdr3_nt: TGTGCCAGCAGCCGGTGGGGCCCCGGTGGCTACACCTTC
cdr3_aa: CASSRWGPGGYTF